This T cell receptor (beta chain) is drawn from a study of T cell responses to AZD1222 COVID-19 vaccine. The study, taken as a whole, reports: There were repertoire samples only from the period after the peak T cell response. The number of AZD1222 recipients seropositive at baseline was only 6 or 7. White British ancestry dominated among donors, who included more females, and clonal diversity was possibly underestimated. Two doses of AZD1222 preceded a rise in Spike-specific TCR breadth and depth.

Libraries were prepared by immunoSEQ multiplex PCR; TCRdb keeps only in-frame clonotypes and omits some of them. The sample yields 150,000 to 200,000 clones, around 92% seen once. V was clipped by 4 bases and J by 6 bases; unmatched bases: 7. This CDR3 is 16 amino acids long. Germline CDR1 and CDR2: MDHEN and SYDVKM. In the case of this clone: Its antigen is unidentified.

The sequence was obtained from an adult in good health. This chain joins TRBV28 and TRBJ2-3; 13 bases are a match to TRBD2. The material was peripheral blood, obtained on day 0 of AZD1222 vaccination. The CDR3 DNA reads TGTGCCAGCAGTTACCCGGGACTAGCGGGATCGGATACGCAGTATTTT. Protein sequence: CASSYPGLAGSDTQYF.